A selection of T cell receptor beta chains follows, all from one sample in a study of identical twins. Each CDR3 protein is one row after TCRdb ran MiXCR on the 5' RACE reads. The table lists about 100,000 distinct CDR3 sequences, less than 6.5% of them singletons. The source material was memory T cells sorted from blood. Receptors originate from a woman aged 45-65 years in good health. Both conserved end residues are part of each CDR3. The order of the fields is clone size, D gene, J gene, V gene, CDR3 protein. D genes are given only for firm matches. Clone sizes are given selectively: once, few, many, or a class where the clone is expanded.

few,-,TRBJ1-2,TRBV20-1,CSARRANYGYTF
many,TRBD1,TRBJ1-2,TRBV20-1,CSARERTGKDGYTF
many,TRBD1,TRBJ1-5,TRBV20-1,CSAPRQGRSNQPQHF
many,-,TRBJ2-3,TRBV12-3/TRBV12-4,CASSPSQGSQYF
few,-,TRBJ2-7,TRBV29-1,CSVVQVYEQYF
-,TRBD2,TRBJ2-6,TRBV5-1,CASSLGGTTLSGANVLTF
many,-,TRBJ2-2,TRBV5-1,CASSGRDGGNTGELFF
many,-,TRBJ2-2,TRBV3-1,CASSTTTTLTGELFF
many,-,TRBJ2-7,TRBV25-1,CASGQLFYEQYF
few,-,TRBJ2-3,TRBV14,CASSQVYDATSTDTQYF
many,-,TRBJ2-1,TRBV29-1,CSVMGIGYNEQFF
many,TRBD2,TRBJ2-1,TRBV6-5,CASNGRTSFNEQFF
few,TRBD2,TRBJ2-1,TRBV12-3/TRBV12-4,CASSLRTGLGLAGGPGSYNEQFF
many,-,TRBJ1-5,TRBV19,CASNKEDGQPQHF
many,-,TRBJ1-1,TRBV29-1,CSALRGVGNTEAFF
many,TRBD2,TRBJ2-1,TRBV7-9,CASSLVVLAGAPQFF
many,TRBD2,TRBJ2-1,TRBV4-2,CASSQEASGLYNEQFF
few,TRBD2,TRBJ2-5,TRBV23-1,CASSPLGLAGGPLQETQYF
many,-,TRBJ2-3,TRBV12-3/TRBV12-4,CASSRAIPTDTQYF
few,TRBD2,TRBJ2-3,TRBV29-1,CSVVVGRASDTQYF
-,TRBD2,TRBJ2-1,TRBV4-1,CASSQAPAGGNNEQFF
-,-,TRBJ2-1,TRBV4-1,CASQLPGPINEQFF
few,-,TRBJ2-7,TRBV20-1,CSALNGEIAYEQYF
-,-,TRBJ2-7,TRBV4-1,CASSQRGGSGSYEQYF
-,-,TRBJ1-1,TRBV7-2,CASSPDRRWADMNTEAFF
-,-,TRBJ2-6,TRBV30,CAFGLFGANVLTF
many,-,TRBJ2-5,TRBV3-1,CASSLLGTRKYF
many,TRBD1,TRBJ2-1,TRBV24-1,CATSDIGQGTHEQFF
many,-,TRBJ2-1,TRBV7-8,CASSPTVGLIQTQFF
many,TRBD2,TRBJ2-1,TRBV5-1,CASSLAGAGERASSEQFF
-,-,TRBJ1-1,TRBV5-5,CASSQEVEAFF
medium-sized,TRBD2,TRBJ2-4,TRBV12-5,CASGLVLLREGVKNIQYF
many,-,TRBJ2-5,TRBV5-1,CASSLGRDQETQYF
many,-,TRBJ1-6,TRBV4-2,CASSQAAGPLHF
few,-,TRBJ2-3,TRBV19,CASSRLSHSTDTQYF
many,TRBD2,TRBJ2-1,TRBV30,CAWPPGLAGASDEQFF
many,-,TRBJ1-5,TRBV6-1,CASRVGIQPQHF
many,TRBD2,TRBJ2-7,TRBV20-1,CSARDNLGGGASYEQYF
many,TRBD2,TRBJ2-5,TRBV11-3,CASSLGGTSGKETQYF
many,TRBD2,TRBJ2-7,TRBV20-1,CSARGVAGNSYEQYF
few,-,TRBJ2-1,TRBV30,CAWSYVTYNEQFF
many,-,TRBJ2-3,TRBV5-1,CASSLRTDTQYF